This T cell receptor (beta chain) was identified in a study of T cell repertoires in ileal Crohn's disease. Study observations and caveats: Active smokers at surgery had more clonal expansions than non-smokers.

Turning to this clone: Its antigen remains unidentified.

Germline V gene data show CDR1 as MGHDK and CDR2 as SYGVNS. The CDR3 has 16 amino acids. The V gene end was trimmed by 8 bases and the J gene end by 0 bases; junction bases not matched to a gene: 13. Sequenced by immunoSEQ multiplex PCR; TCRdb stores in-frame clones only, minus some. The sample records approximately 27,000 clones, 81% being singletons. The TCR comes from an adult with Crohn's disease. Specimen: ileal tissue. This sequence joins TRBV25-1 and TRBJ2-7; 7 bases are shared with TRBD2. CDR3 sequence (DNA): TGTGCCAGCCTCCACCCGTTGGGGGGGTCCTCCTACGAGCAGTACTTC. This codes for CASLHPLGGSSYEQYF.